These T cell receptor beta chains were read from a single sample in a study of control samples from healthy donors and cancer patients. TCRdb's table, derived via immunoSEQ multiplex PCR, lists solely in-frame clones and lacks some. Seen here are 100,000 to 150,000 clones, over 80% observed once, and the top ten hold just under 0.6%. The specimen sequenced was PBMCs. These receptors all come from an older man with head and neck cancer. CDR3s include the opening cysteine and the closing phenylalanine or tryptophan. D genes are given only for firm matches. For some rows the clone size is stated as once, few or many, or as a class when expanded; others skip it.

D	V	J	size	DNA	CDR3
.	TRBV6-5	TRBJ1-2	.	TGTGCCAGCCCCGGACAGAATATTTATGGCTACACCTTC	CASPGQNIYGYTF
.	TRBV7-8	TRBJ2-1	.	TGTGCCAGCAGCTTGGGCAGGCCGTTCTACAATGAGCAGTTCTTC	CASSLGRPFYNEQFF
.	TRBV12-5	TRBJ1-5	.	TGTGCTAGTGGTTTCCAAGGGGGTTTCAGCAATCAGCCCCAGCATTTT	CASGFQGGFSNQPQHF
.	TRBV5-6	TRBJ2-7	.	TGTGCCAGCAGTAGGGGGGGCGGGGCAAGCTCCTACGAGCAGTACTTC	CASSRGGGASSYEQYF
.	TRBV7-7	TRBJ2-6	.	TGTGCCAGCAGCTTTAGCGCCTCTGGGGCCAACGTCCTGACTTTC	CASSFSASGANVLTF
.	TRBV5-1	TRBJ2-5	.	TGCGCCAGCAGCTTCGGACACGGGAATGGGGAGACCCAGTACTTC	CASSFGHGNGETQYF
TRBD2	TRBV5-1	TRBJ2-1	.	TGCGCCAGCAGCTTCAGGCTAGCGGCGTACAATGAGCAGTTCTTC	CASSFRLAAYNEQFF
TRBD1	TRBV12-5	TRBJ1-5	.	TGTGCTAGTGGTTCGGTGACAGGGGCACTTTTTAGCAATCAGCCCCAGCATTTT	CASGSVTGALFSNQPQHF
.	TRBV30	TRBJ2-5	.	TGTGCCTGGAGGTCCCCCCCTCCCACTTTCGGAGAGACCCAGTACTTC	CAWRSPPPTFGETQYF
.	TRBV7-6	TRBJ1-6	.	TGTGCCAGCAGCTTCCGACGGGGCCCCAATTCACCCCTCCACTTT	CASSFRRGPNSPLHF
.	TRBV6-5	TRBJ2-4	.	TGTGCCAGCAGCCGGACGGCCAAAAACATTCAGTACTTC	CASSRTAKNIQYF
.	TRBV19	TRBJ2-3	.	TGTGCCAGTAGTATAGGGCAGACTAGCACAGATACGCAGTATTTT	CASSIGQTSTDTQYF
TRBD1	TRBV6-1	TRBJ2-1	.	TGTGCCAGCAGTGAATGGGGACAGGGGGCCCGGGGTGAGCAGTTCTTC	CASSEWGQGARGEQFF
TRBD1	TRBV5-4	TRBJ1-5	few	TGTGCCAGCAGCGACGGACAGGCGAAGCCCCAGCATTTT	CASSDGQAKPQHF
.	TRBV10-1	TRBJ1-3	once	TGCGCCAGCAGTGAGTCTTACTCTGGAAACACCATATATTTT	CASSESYSGNTIYF